This T cell receptor (beta chain) was profiled in a study of T cell responses to AZD1222 COVID-19 vaccine. As to this clone: Antigen specificity is unknown.

General observations from the study: Donors were largely white British and mainly female; clonal diversity was possibly underestimated.

The protocol was immunoSEQ multiplex PCR, while the TCRdb copy is restricted to in-frame clones and leaves out a portion. The table shows approximately 120,000 clones, with 75% to 90% occurring only once. The CDR3 extends over 11 amino acids. V lost 5 bases and J lost 2, with 3 bases in between. Germline V gives CDR1 MNHEY, CDR2 SVGAGI. The origin of this receptor is an adult who received the AZD1222 COVID-19 vaccine. The sample here was peripheral blood, taken 28 days after the second AZD1222 dose. The rearrangement links TRBV6-5 to TRBJ2-5; D uncertain. The CDR3 protein is CASSPQETQYF. The CDR3 nucleotides read TGTGCCAGCAGTCCACAAGAGACCCAGTACTTC.